The T cell receptor beta chain under discussion was sequenced for a study of cytomegalovirus exposure and HLA in healthy donors (dated by TCRdb to 2016 to 2017). Describing the broader study: According to an earlier analysis of around 600 of the donors, 150 million to 200 million T cells yielded roughly 110 million unique TCR beta sequences and about 300 Gb of sequence data. Every repertoire in the discovery cohort had been generated on one and the same sequencing platform. Of the roughly 390 genotyped donors, over 70% fell in the genetic ancestry cluster associated with self-reported Caucasian donors. About 320 gigabases of sequencing data and 80 million or so unique TCR sequences were included in an early release covering 550 to 800 HLA-typed donors. To predict cytomegalovirus infection status, the study combined high-throughput TCR immunosequencing, statistical association of individual TCRs with disease status, and machine learning. To decide whether each TCR beta V gene segment behaved as functional or pseudogenic, an earlier analysis of 587 of the donors relied on high-throughput TCR beta sequencing. HLA typing covered class I and class II loci at four-digit resolution. A later analysis re-analyzed previously published TCR beta repertoires from 666 donors and added high-resolution HLA genotyping to study TCR occurrence patterns. A later genetic analysis used genome-wide SNP genotypes for about 60% of the roughly 670 donors, treating that subset as a discovery cohort. The study aimed to test whether cataloging public T cell receptors could reveal signatures of past pathogen exposure. Donor age, sex, ethnicity and CMV serostatus were collected together with the repertoire data. In addition to the first cohort of around 670 subjects, a separate validation cohort of 120 different subjects was used. Several DR-DQ haplotypes were handled as single units for association and clustering because linkage in the cohort was strong. The study profiled the T cell repertoires of 666 subjects by immunosequencing and related them to cytomegalovirus serostatus. Rather than drawing on any new phenotypic data, the later analysis identified candidate immune exposures from TCR beta sequences and the way those sequences occurred across donors. Among roughly 370 genotyped donors of the cohort, an average of about 240,000 unique TCR beta nucleotide sequences were sequenced per donor, around 20% of them non-productive. The number of donors typed differed by locus, with about 629-630 for A, B, C, DRB1 and DQB1, more than 500 for DQA1, approximately 580 for DPA1, and under 490 for DPB1. What the study reported, not specific to this receptor: A further reported finding was that TCR beta sequences accurately predicted the HLA-A and HLA-B alleles for most subjects in the first cohort. A later genetic analysis associated a missense DCLRE1C variant with V-gene and J-gene trimming of TCR beta chains, and an independent cohort replicated the association. According to a later analysis, most CMV-associated TCR beta chains appeared to be HLA-restricted, and the HLA associations seemed to be driven largely by CMV exposure. Broadly in line with IMGT annotations, most TCR beta V segments showed up in productive rearrangements about 87% or about 30% of the time in an earlier analysis of some 590 of the donors. In a later analysis, TCR association rates were found to vary across HLA loci, with the most associated TCRs seen for DRB1 alleles and the fewest for HLA-C alleles. When HLA alleles, especially DR and DQ, strongly co-occurred, TCR associations were difficult to assign to individual alleles. The study listed 164 TCR beta chains as associated with cytomegalovirus. In a later analysis, HLA-associated TCR beta chains were found to be more clonally expanded and to have lower generation probabilities than equally common non-associated chains. Some IMGT-functional V segments, including TRBV6-2 and TRBV6-3, could not be distinguished by the 87-base-pair reads and were therefore excluded. The sequencing pipeline was judged likely to have produced a cluster of highly shared sequence variants as a technical artifact. Immune exposure information for the cohort was limited to CMV serostatus. Because some donors lacked HLA typing at each locus, the association tests relied only on the typed subset. Correlated functional status among segregating V segments might reflect linkage disequilibrium, but an unknown experimental factor could not be ruled out. In vitro tests confirmed that a few of the cytomegalovirus-associated TCR beta chains recognize cytomegalovirus antigens. Several of the top co-occurrence clusters appeared to be linked to parvovirus B19, influenza, CMV and Epstein-Barr virus, according to a later analysis. In this cohort, only TCR beta chains were sequenced, and detectable features were limited by the absence of alpha or paired-chain data. The authors suggested that the approach could potentially be extended to other disease states and immunological phenotypes. Across donors, most TCR sequences were observed very rarely, whereas some public TCRs were present in many individuals. In a later genetic analysis, fewer N-insertions in productive TCRs were reported among donors in an Asian-associated ancestry cluster than the approximately 710-donor mean. At a false discovery rate of 0.05, a later analysis linked under 20,000 TCR beta sequences to specific HLA alleles. Seventeen rarely observed V segments, including chromosome 9 orphons, were excluded from the earlier analysis of a few hundred of the donors because counts were too low. The classifier was reported to diagnose cytomegalovirus status with high specificity and sensitivity in both the original cohort and the validation cohort. Presence/absence analyses assumed roughly uniform sequencing depth across donors, an assumption that may not hold.

The CDR3 sequence holds 12 residues, the cysteine and phenylalanine included. The read is trimmed to its CDR3 DNA, 36 bases read in frame from base 1. CDR1 and CDR2, looked up from the germline V gene, are SGHAT and FQNNGV. A distance of 7 bases separates the germline ends of V and J, which lose 1 base and 6 bases respectively. The cohort comprised some 680 healthy bone marrow donors. At the time of sampling, every cohort member was nominally healthy, though immune exposures that went unrecorded were likely present. The donor was CMV seropositive and was included in the group of 250 to 350 seropositive cohort members. Each donor provided a peripheral blood sample, and peripheral blood mononuclear cells were used for TCR beta sequencing. Genomic DNA extraction from the blood cell samples was performed with the Qiagen DNeasy Blood Extraction Kit. Library generation was performed with the immunoSEQ multiplex PCR assay. The multiplex PCR relied on a mix of 60 forward primers for TCR Vbeta segments and 13 reverse primers for TCR Jbeta segments. A multiplex PCR assay on genomic DNA amplified the CDR3 region of rearranged TCR beta genes. The amplified TCR beta libraries were sequenced on the Illumina HiSeq System as 87-base-pair reads. Per the source publication's procedure: In a later analysis, roughly 80 million unique TCR beta chains were counted across the 500 to 700 repertoires, and approximately 11 million of these chains were shared by at least two donors. To remove PCR and sequencing errors, raw reads were error-corrected and collapsed into unique sequences using a nearest-neighbor algorithm that merged closely related sequences. Alignment of CDR3 sequences to IMGT reference sequences was used to assign V, D and J gene segments. For a sequence to be retained, a match of at least six nucleotides was required to both a V gene segment and a J gene segment. Rearrangements were called productive when the CDR3 lacked stop codons and stayed in frame with V and J; all others were non-productive. CDR3 was defined according to IMGT convention as the region running from the second conserved V-encoded cysteine to the conserved J-encoded phenylalanine. The earlier analysis of approximately 590 of the donors excluded any sequence lacking an unambiguous match to a single V gene segment. An earlier analysis of several hundred of the donors called V segments functional above 56.7% productive rearrangements and segregating when the between-donor standard deviation exceeded 5%. A statistical classification framework was built for diagnosing cytomegalovirus status from the catalog of TCR beta chain sequences. A later analysis assigned V and J genes by comparing TCR nucleotide sequences with IMGT/GENE-DB human TR gene sequences. A later analysis assigned CDR3 sequences and most-parsimonious VDJ recombination scenarios with the TCRdist pipeline. In a later analysis, each TCR beta chain was defined by its CDR3 amino acid sequence together with its V-gene family, and reads without a unique V-gene family were excluded. To address suspected cross-contamination and a sequencing artifact, a later analysis removed approximately 590 highly shared, low-generation-probability nucleotide sequences. A later analysis calculated a clonal expansion index for each public chain from normalized within-repertoire ranks of inferred template counts. Generation probabilities in a later analysis came from a VDJ recombination model fitted to out-of-frame rearrangements, and those results were checked against IGoR. Hypergeometric tests were used in a later analysis to score TCR-TCR, TCR-HLA and TCR-CMV co-occurrence, with a repertoire-size bias correction applied to the TCR pairs. A later analysis estimated false discovery rates by permuting HLA or CMV assignments 20 times. In a later analysis, co-occurring TCRs were grouped using DBSCAN, and TCRdist sequence similarity was added for clustering within HLA-allele-positive subsets. Co-occurrence clustering excluded repertoires with fewer than 30,000 or more than 120,000 public chains, plus five with anomalous nucleotide sharing. The table comes from immuneACCESS by way of TCRdb, which keeps in-frame sequences with V and J called. Part of the clones is missing from these tables; in studies checked, under half for an unresolved V gene and the rest for unknown reasons. The DNA gave D and trimming, while V, J and clone size come from that table. In all, the sample holds nearly 300,000 clones, and 70% to 90% of those were seen once. Clones ranked in the top ten supply around 3.7% of the sample.

Notes on this clone: Its antigen specificity is not known. One base away there is no much larger clone; base qualities are not given.

This chain is built from TRBV11-2 and TRBJ2-7; the D gene remains uncertain. The receptor comes from a man in his forties or fifties in good health and CMV-seropositive. Sequenced material: PBMCs. The DNA sequence is given as TGTGCCAGCAGCTTAGGGGCCCCCGAGCAGTACTTC. This codes for CASSLGAPEQYF.